This T cell receptor (beta chain) was recovered during a study of blood T cells in healthy people across ages. Study outcomes and limitations: Higher diversity and more naive CD4+ cells were features of long-lived donors, compared to aged donors. Per million T cells, the diversity of TCR beta decreased roughly linearly as age advanced.

This clonotype has only a few counts. Its specificity is unknown. Combining a sample-barcoded 5' primer with a J-beta primer mix, a second PCR ran for about 6 to 12 cycles. Each TCR beta cDNA got a 12-nucleotide random molecular identifier. TCRdb reprocessed the 5' RACE reads via MiXCR and lists one record per CDR3 protein. The table lists about a million distinct CDR3 sequences, approximately 38% of them singletons, with less than 15% in the top ten. With each sample, at least 5 micrograms of total RNA were extracted. CDR3 size: 15 residues. Germline lookup yields CDR1 DFQATT and CDR2 SNEGSKA (reference sequence). V trimming: 5 bases; J trimming: 5 bases; junction bases outside the gene matches: 10.

The specimen was blood. The source is a man in his late teens or twenties in good health. The rearrangement uses TRBV20-1 and TRBJ1-5; the match to TRBD1 covers 9 bases. CDR3 in amino acids: CSAGVQGAIDQPQHF. CDR3 bases: TGCAGTGCTGGGGTACAGGGGGCTATAGATCAGCCCCAGCATTTT.